Below are 31 T cell receptor beta chains sequenced from a single sample in a study of shared clonotypes between healthy human individuals. TCRdb's table, derived via immunoSEQ multiplex PCR, lists solely in-frame clones and lacks some. Here the sample spans roughly 2,300,000 clones, about 90% being singletons. Material: naive CD4+ T cells from PBMCs. Subset indicated: CD45RA+ positively selected. Source of these receptors: a man between 18 and 35 years old in good health. Some clones in this sample may be carry-over from other donors' samples.

The rearrangement links TRBV5-4 to TRBJ1-4; 8 positions match TRBD1. J lost 10 bases, V lost 3 bases, and 8 bases had no gene match. CDR1 and CDR2 (germline): SGHNT, YYREEE (reference sequence). The CDR3 spans 14 residues. This chain's CDR3 is CASSSPGTGGKLFF. The CDR3 region has the DNA TGTGCCAGCAGCTCCCCGGGGACAGGTGGAAAACTGTTTTTT.

The CDR3 sequence is CASSLDWTGGMNTEAFF. The CDR3 nucleotides are TGTGCCAGCAGCTTAGATTGGACAGGGGGAATGAACACTGAAGCTTTCTTT. V gene TRBV7-9 combines with J gene TRBJ1-1, with 10 bases identical to TRBD1. The trim removed 1 base at V and 0 bases at J, leaving 5 bases unmatched. Germline CDR1 and CDR2: SEHNR and FQNEAQ (reference sequence). The CDR3 has 17 residues.

V usage is TRBV5-1 and J usage is TRBJ2-6; tentative D call: TRBD2 (6 bases). The CDR3 is made up of 16 amino acids. Germline CDR1 is SGHRS and CDR2 is YFSETQ. V was pared by 5 bases and J by 0 bases, with 12 bases between. Here the CDR3 DNA reads TGCGCCAGCAGTGATGGAGGGGTCTCTGGGGCCAACGTCCTGACTTTC. Translating it yields CASSDGGVSGANVLTF.

This chain uses TRBV7-6 with TRBJ2-5; TRBD2 agrees at 8 bases. V trimming: 7 bases; J trimming: 2 bases; junction bases outside the gene matches: 6. The CDR3 covers 14 residues. Germline values: CDR1 SGHVS, CDR2 FNYEAQ. The CDR3 nucleotides read TGTGCCAGCAAGATTAGCGGGATTCAAGAGACCCAGTACTTC. It is translated as CASKISGIQETQYF.

The chain joins TRBV29-1 to TRBJ2-5; D might be TRBD2 (5 bases). The CDR3 runs to 13 residues. Germline V lookup: CDR1 SQVTM, CDR2 ANQGSEA. Trimming left V 7 bases short and J 2 bases short, with 14 bases between. CDR3 protein: CSADQRLQETQYF. CDR3 in DNA: TGCAGCGCAGACCAGCGGCTACAAGAGACCCAGTACTTC.

As regards this clone: Distinct nucleotide sequences in the sample also encode this CDR3. The chain has TRBV5-1 and TRBJ2-5; D is uncertain. In germline, CDR1 is SGHRS, CDR2 YFSETQ. The CDR3 spans 14 residues. With 0 bases removed from V and 1 base from J, the gap between germline ends came to 7 bases. This CDR3 reads CASSLGPAQETQYF. The DNA of the CDR3 is TGCGCCAGCAGCTTGGGGCCCGCCCAAGAGACCCAGTACTTC.

Details on this clone: The identical CDR3 is also encoded by other nucleotide sequences in the sample. V and J are TRBV29-1 and TRBJ1-5, with 9 positions matching TRBD1. V was clipped by 3 bases and J by 6 bases; unmatched bases: 3. Germline V gives CDR1 SQVTM, CDR2 ANQGSEA. The CDR3 contains 13 residues. The CDR3, as DNA: TGCAGCGTTGAGGGACAGGGCGGTCAGCCCCAGCATTTT. It yields the protein CSVEGQGGQPQHF.

The rearrangement joins TRBV5-1 to TRBJ1-2, with 8 nucleotides matching TRBD1. There are 14 residues in the CDR3. CDR1 is SGHRS, CDR2 YFSETQ, per germline. V shed 6 bases and J 0 bases; nucleotides not matched to a gene: 4. The CDR3 DNA reads TGCGCCAGCACAGAGGACAGGGCTAACTATGGCTACACCTTC. This encodes CASTEDRANYGYTF. The entire variable domain, with the rest obtained from reference TRBV5-1 and TRBJ1-2, is as follows: KAGVTQTPRYLIKTRGQQVTLSCSPISGHRSVSWYQQTPGQGLQFLFEYFSETQRNKGNFPGRFSGRQFSNSRSEMNVSTLELGDSALYLCASTEDRANYGYTFGSGTRLTVV.

The chain recombines TRBV5-1 with TRBJ2-2; 9 bases map to TRBD1. With 0 bases clipped from V and 4 bases from J, the junction kept 4 bases outside the gene matches. The CDR3 consists of 16 residues. Looked up from germline, CDR1 is SGHRS and CDR2 is YFSETQ. The CDR3 DNA sequence: TGCGCCAGCAGCTTGGTGGGACAGGGTTTCACCGGGGAGCTGTTTTTT. This translates into CASSLVGQGFTGELFF. The full variable domain, in which reference TRBV5-1 and TRBJ2-2 provide the parts outside the CDR3, is KAGVTQTPRYLIKTRGQQVTLSCSPISGHRSVSWYQQTPGQGLQFLFEYFSETQRNKGNFPGRFSGRQFSNSRSEMNVSTLELGDSALYLCASSLVGQGFTGELFFGEGSRLTVL.

This clone was seen only once. This chain connects TRBV4-1 to TRBJ2-1; weak D call: TRBD2 (6 bases). There are 12 residues in the CDR3. The germline gives CDR1 MGHRA, CDR2 YSYEKL. The CDR3 DNA reads TGCGCGTCGGGAGTAGTTGGGATTGAGCAGTTCTTC. Translating it yields CASGVVGIEQFF.

The rearrangement uses TRBV18 and TRBJ1-1; maybe TRBD1 (6 bases). Germline lookup yields CDR1 KGHSH and CDR2 LQKENI. The CDR3 runs to 14 residues. V gave up 5 bases and J gave up 5 bases, with 15 bases separating them. The DNA for the CDR3 is TGTGCCAGCTCAGCCACAGGGTTTTCGACTGAAGCTTTCTTT. It specifies CASSATGFSTEAFF.

The rearrangement uses TRBV9 and TRBJ2-7; 8 bases match TRBD2. Losses at the gene ends were 4 bases for V and 3 bases for J; bases not matched to a gene: 6. Germline CDR1 SGDLS, CDR2 YYNGEE. This CDR3 has 14 amino acids. The CDR3 nucleotides read TGTGCCAGCAGCCCTAGCAGCGGGAGCTACGAGCAGTACTTC. Amino acid sequence: CASSPSSGSYEQYF.

For this clone: Different DNA sequences within this sample yield the same CDR3. The rearrangement uses TRBV28 and TRBJ2-7; 8 bases line up with TRBD1. After removal of 5 bases from V and 4 bases from J, the junction contained 7 bases not matched to a gene. The CDR3 has 14 amino acids. Germline V lookup: CDR1 MDHEN, CDR2 SYDVKM. CDR3 sequence reads: CASSPRTGSYEQYF. In DNA, the CDR3 is TGTGCCAGCAGTCCGCGGACAGGGTCGTACGAGCAGTACTTC.

V and J are TRBV4-2 and TRBJ1-1; 7 bases align to TRBD1. This CDR3 spans 16 amino acids. J lost 5 bases, V lost 0 bases, and 9 bases had no gene match. Germline V gene lookup returns CDR1 LGHNA and CDR2 YNFKEQ. The CDR3 spells CASSQEGSGGSTEAFF. The CDR3 nucleotides are TGTGCCAGCAGCCAAGAAGGCTCAGGGGGATCTACTGAAGCTTTCTTT.

V usage is TRBV6-5 and J usage is TRBJ1-5; no definite D call. This CDR3 is built from 13 residues. V dropped 4 bases and J dropped 7 bases, with 11 bases sitting between them. The V gene's germline CDR1 is MNHEY and CDR2 SVGAGI. Here the CDR3 reads CASSSSAAQPQHF. The DNA for the CDR3 is TGTGCCAGCAGTTCCTCCGCGGCGCAGCCCCAGCATTTT.

Remarks on this clone: Other DNA sequences in this sample translate to the same CDR3. The chain uses TRBV20-1 and TRBJ2-1; a possible D gene is TRBD2 (6 bases). Germline CDR1 is DFQATT and CDR2 is SNEGSKA (reference sequence). The CDR3 extends over 11 amino acids. V was trimmed by 3 bases and J by 10 bases, leaving 10 bases between them. The CDR3 bases are TGCAGTGCTAGCGGAGGGAGCGAGCAGTTCTTC. This codes for CSASGGSEQFF.

The V gene is TRBV30, the J gene TRBJ2-7; no firm D call. Trimming removed 0 bases from V and 3 bases from J, with 6 bases in between. Germline V gene sequence: CDR1 GTSNPN, CDR2 SVGIG (reference sequence). The CDR3 consists of 12 residues. Here the CDR3 DNA reads TGTGCCTGGAGTGTTGGTGACTACGAGCAGTACTTC. Translating gives CAWSVGDYEQYF.

This rearrangement joins TRBV28 to TRBJ2-7; the D is unclear. CDR3 length equals 14 residues. Per the germline V gene, CDR1 is MDHEN and CDR2 is SYDVKM. V was cut by 5 bases and J by 3 bases, with 14 bases left in between. CDR3 bases: TGTGCCAGCAGTATGGTCGCCAATTTCTACGAGCAGTACTTC. This sequence encodes CASSMVANFYEQYF.

The chain combines TRBV28 with TRBJ2-3; 7 bases align to TRBD1. In germline, CDR1 is MDHEN, CDR2 SYDVKM. The CDR3 is 16 amino acids. J gave up 1 base and V 2 bases, and 6 bases lay outside the gene matches. The CDR3 loop reads CASSLGGQGGTDTQYF. The DNA of the CDR3 is TGTGCCAGCAGTTTAGGTGGGCAGGGGGGCACAGATACGCAGTATTTT.

This sequence joins TRBV7-9 and TRBJ2-2; D gene unclear. Germline CDR1 SEHNR, CDR2 FQNEAQ (reference sequence). Trimming cost V 1 base and J 5 bases, with 14 bases left between them. This CDR3 contains 16 residues. The CDR3 DNA sequence: TGTGCCAGCAGCTTAGACAGCCCCGTAGGGACCGGGGAGCTGTTTTTT. It specifies CASSLDSPVGTGELFF.

The V gene is TRBV4-2, the J gene TRBJ1-1; no clear D gene. This CDR3 region has 14 residues. With 1 base removed from V and 6 bases from J, the gap between germline ends came to 12 bases. Germline assignment: CDR1 LGHNA and CDR2 YNFKEQ. The CDR3 region is CASSQGAQPAEAFF. DNA for the CDR3: TGTGCCAGCAGCCAAGGGGCCCAGCCGGCTGAAGCTTTCTTT.

This chain uses TRBV28 with TRBJ1-2; no definite D call. Germline-derived CDR1 and CDR2 are MDHEN and SYDVKM. V was shortened by 6 bases and J by 0 bases, with 26 bases between the two germline ends. The CDR3 runs to 19 residues. The CDR3 bases are TGTGCCAGCAGACATCCCCCGGGATCCAGAACAACCCCTAACTATGGCTACACCTTC. Its protein is CASRHPPGSRTTPNYGYTF.

This chain connects TRBV30 to TRBJ2-5, with TRBD2 as a possible D gene (5 bases). This CDR3 is 15 amino acids long. Germline values: CDR1 GTSNPN, CDR2 SVGIG (reference sequence). V lost 4 bases, J lost 5 bases, and 20 bases lay in between. The CDR3, as DNA: TGTGCCTGGACCATGGACTCCCAGTTCCGGGAGACCCAGTACTTC. It specifies CAWTMDSQFRETQYF.

The chain's CDR3 is CASSLARGSDTDTQYF. CDR3 nucleotide sequence: TGTGCCAGCAGCTTAGCGCGCGGGAGCGACACAGATACGCAGTATTTT. The chain carries TRBV7-6 and TRBJ2-3; 7 bases fit TRBD2. V trimming: 0 bases; J trimming: 2 bases; junction bases outside the gene matches: 5. Looked up from germline, CDR1 is SGHVS and CDR2 is FNYEAQ. The CDR3 is made up of 16 amino acids.

This chain's CDR3 is CASVAPQRMEQFF. CDR3 coding DNA: TGTGCCAGTGTAGCTCCTCAGCGGATGGAGCAGTTCTTC. The chain recombines TRBV6-1 with TRBJ2-1, with D possibly TRBD2 on 5 matching bases. V shed 9 bases and J shed 10 bases, with 19 bases lying between them. CDR1 is MNHNS, CDR2 SASEGT, per germline. The CDR3 covers 13 residues.

Of note for this clone: This sample also contains other DNA sequences that code for the same CDR3. This sequence joins TRBV7-2 and TRBJ2-3; D not certain. This CDR3 region has 13 residues. Per the germline V gene, CDR1 is SGHTA and CDR2 is FQGNSA. Trimming removed 4 bases from V and 1 base from J, with 6 bases in between. The CDR3 nucleotides read TGTGCCAGCAGCTCGCAGGGCACAGATACGCAGTATTTT. Translated, it gives CASSSQGTDTQYF.

The chain links TRBV21-1 to TRBJ2-7; TRBD2 reflects the table's D call only, with no check against the DNA. TRBV21-1 is designated a pseudogene. The CDR3 totals 14 residues. Here the CDR3 reads CASSDSLEPYEQYF. The CDR3 DNA follows: TGTGCCAGCAGCGATTCACTTGAACCCTACGAGCAGTACTTC.

This clone was found a few times. The same CDR3 can be traced to other DNA sequences in this sample. This rearrangement joins TRBV25-1 to TRBJ1-5; 7 bases align to TRBD1. CDR1 is MGHDK, CDR2 SYGVNS, per germline. Losses at the gene ends were 8 bases for V and 4 bases for J; bases not matched to a gene: 5. CDR3 length: 13 amino acids. CDR3 sequence: CASSDRNNQPQHF. The DNA of the CDR3 is TGTGCCAGCTCGGACAGGAATAATCAGCCCCAGCATTTT.

Only one count was recorded for this clone. The identical CDR3 is also encoded by other nucleotide sequences in the sample. This sequence joins TRBV28 and TRBJ2-1; possible D gene TRBD1, 5 bases. Germline V gives CDR1 MDHEN, CDR2 SYDVKM. Trimming cost V 6 bases and J 1 base, with 7 bases left between them. CDR3 length: 13 amino acids. CDR3 amino acids: CASSSGSYNEQFF. The CDR3 coding sequence is TGTGCCAGCAGCTCAGGGTCCTACAATGAGCAGTTCTTC.

The chain employs TRBV5-1 and TRBJ2-5; D is unclear. Trimming took 1 base from V and 1 from J, leaving 8 bases between them. The CDR3 is made up of 14 amino acids. Germline V gene sequence: CDR1 SGHRS, CDR2 YFSETQ. The CDR3 reads CASSLLETQETQYF. The CDR3 nucleotides are TGCGCCAGCAGCTTGTTAGAAACCCAAGAGACCCAGTACTTC.

The chain uses TRBV5-6 and TRBJ1-2; tentative D call: TRBD1 (6 bases). The CDR3 sequence is 14 residues long. CDR1 and CDR2 (germline): SGHDT, YYEEEE. The ends were cut back, 0 bases at V and 8 bases at J, with 14 bases in the middle. The CDR3 here is CASSLAGASSGYTF. In nucleotides, the CDR3 is TGTGCCAGCAGCTTGGCGGGGGCCTCTTCGGGCTACACCTTC.